This TCR beta chain was identified during a study of T cell responses to AZD1222 COVID-19 vaccine. Study context: Analyses pooled second doses at about 4 or about 12 weeks. Study-level results: Repertoire sampling happened only post peak T cell response. Most donors were white British, females outnumbered males, and clonal diversity was possibly underestimated. Vaccine-related CD4 TCRs covered spike, predominating at 160-218 and 743-854.

As to this clone: Its cognate antigen is unknown.

With 6 bases removed from V and 0 bases from J, the gap between germline ends came to 10 bases. Germline V gives CDR1 MNHEY, CDR2 SVGAGI. The CDR3 consists of 14 residues. Assay: immunoSEQ multiplex PCR; the TCRdb copy retains only in-frame clones and omits some. The table has about 140,000 clones, under 95% seen once. This sequence originates from an adult in good health. The gene calls are TRBV6-5 and TRBJ2-3, with D hard to call. The sample was peripheral blood, taken on day 0 of AZD1222 vaccination. In DNA, the CDR3 is TGTGCCAGCAGATTCCCCTTAAGCACAGATACGCAGTATTTT. Its translation: CASRFPLSTDTQYF.